Listed below are T cell receptor beta chains from one sample, sequenced in a study of T cell changes during pregnancy in multiple sclerosis. Clones were read by immunoSEQ multiplex PCR, and TCRdb kept only the in-frame ones, dropping some. The sample consists of 35,000 to 50,000 clones, 90% to 95% of them appearing once. This specimen was CD4+ T cells from peripheral blood mononuclear cells, taken in the third trimester of pregnancy. These receptors were obtained from a female donor in good health, enrolled as a control in a pregnancy study. Both conserved end residues are part of each CDR3. The D gene is left open where the match is weak. Rows may omit the clone size; those that give it use once, few, many or a size class.

TRBV6-5	TRBD1	-	TRBJ1-2	CATSGGGGYGYTF	TGTGCCACCTCAGGGGGTGGTGGCTATGGCTACACCTTC
TRBV19	TRBD2	-	TRBJ2-1	CASSMGAPASGSYNEQFF	TGTGCCAGTAGCATGGGGGCGCCGGCTAGCGGGAGTTACAATGAGCAGTTCTTC
TRBV19	TRBD1	-	TRBJ2-7	CASSVGQEGYEQYF	TGTGCCAGTAGTGTGGGACAGGAAGGCTACGAGCAGTACTTC
TRBV2	TRBD1	-	TRBJ1-1	CASTADRVTEAFF	TGTGCCAGCACAGCGGACAGGGTGACTGAAGCTTTCTTT
TRBV30	-	few	TRBJ1-5	CAWSRTIDQPQHF	TGTGCCTGGAGTCGGACAATTGATCAGCCCCAGCATTTT
TRBV9	TRBD2	-	TRBJ2-7	CASSVTPRGDEQYF	TGTGCCAGCAGCGTTACTCCTCGGGGGGACGAGCAGTACTTC
TRBV6-5	TRBD1	few	TRBJ1-1	CASSGQGERAFF	TGTGCCAGCAGCGGACAGGGGGAGCGCGCTTTCTTT
TRBV28	TRBD1	-	TRBJ2-7	CASSWGQVHEQYF	TGTGCCAGCAGTTGGGGACAGGTCCACGAGCAGTACTTC
TRBV10-1	TRBD2	-	TRBJ2-1	CASSEASGVNEQFF	TGCGCCAGCAGTGAGGCTAGCGGGGTCAATGAGCAGTTCTTC
TRBV5-1	-	-	TRBJ1-1	CASSLAPGPIMNTEAFF	TGCGCCAGCAGCTTGGCCCCTGGGCCCATCATGAACACTGAAGCTTTCTTT
TRBV7-9	-	-	TRBJ2-6	CASSSVPPGANVLTF	TGTGCCAGCAGCTCCGTCCCCCCTGGGGCCAACGTCCTGACTTTC
TRBV7-9	-	-	TRBJ2-6	CASSFGGSGANVLTF	TGTGCCAGCAGCTTCGGGGGCTCTGGGGCCAACGTCCTGACTTTC
TRBV2	-	-	TRBJ2-3	CASSGGRTDTQYF	TGTGCCAGCAGTGGAGGGAGAACAGATACGCAGTATTTT
TRBV30	-	-	TRBJ1-4	CAWSHPTGNLYEKLFF	TGTGCCTGGAGTCATCCTACAGGGAACCTTTATGAAAAACTGTTTTTT
TRBV18	-	-	TRBJ1-1	CASSPSIDRPEAFF	TGTGCCAGCTCACCATCGATAGACAGGCCTGAAGCTTTCTTT
TRBV19	-	few	TRBJ1-1	CASSTPGHPNTEAFF	TGTGCCAGTAGTACTCCGGGACACCCGAACACTGAAGCTTTCTTT
TRBV9	TRBD2	-	TRBJ2-3	CASSPRGLAGGDTQYF	TGTGCCAGCAGCCCACGGGGGCTAGCGGGGGGAGATACGCAGTATTTT
TRBV4-2	TRBD2	-	TRBJ2-3	CASSPYVGAGAPDTQYF	TGTGCCAGCAGCCCCTACGTCGGGGCGGGAGCCCCCGATACGCAGTATTTT
TRBV5-1	-	-	TRBJ2-7	CASSSSMDSQSSYEQYF	TGCGCCAGCAGCTCATCAATGGACAGTCAAAGCTCCTACGAGCAGTACTTC
TRBV5-1	TRBD1	-	TRBJ2-7	CASSSDRAEDYEQYF	TGCGCCAGCAGCTCAGACAGGGCAGAGGACTACGAGCAGTACTTC
TRBV18	-	-	TRBJ2-5	CASSPTGPPQETQYF	TGTGCCAGCTCACCAACGGGTCCACCCCAAGAGACCCAGTACTTC
TRBV28	TRBD1	-	TRBJ1-5	CASLEGGRGAYQPQHF	TGTGCCAGCCTTGAGGGCGGCAGGGGGGCCTATCAGCCCCAGCATTTT
TRBV5-4	-	-	TRBJ2-1	CASSPVNNEQFF	TGTGCCAGCAGCCCGGTGAACAATGAGCAGTTCTTC
TRBV9	-	-	TRBJ2-2	CASSKGGLNTGELFF	TGTGCCAGCAGCAAAGGCGGCCTAAACACCGGGGAGCTGTTTTTT
TRBV18	-	-	TRBJ2-1	CASSPGGRSDEQFF	TGTGCCAGCTCACCGGGGGGGCGGTCGGATGAGCAGTTCTTC
TRBV30	-	-	TRBJ2-2	CAWSAGQTPDTGELFF	TGTGCCTGGAGCGCAGGACAGACCCCGGACACCGGGGAGCTGTTTTTT
TRBV10-3	-	-	TRBJ1-5	CATAGVDQPQHF	TGTGCCACCGCAGGGGTTGATCAGCCCCAGCATTTT
TRBV28	-	-	TRBJ2-4	CASSPASRPDIQYF	TGTGCCAGCAGTCCCGCTTCGAGGCCCGACATTCAGTACTTC
TRBV5-1	TRBD1	-	TRBJ2-2	CASSSGQTYTGELFF	TGCGCCAGCAGCTCGGGACAGACCTACACCGGGGAGCTGTTTTTT
TRBV7-8	TRBD1	once	TRBJ2-7	CASSLARRGTGVAYEQYF	TGTGCCAGCAGCTTAGCGAGGAGGGGGACAGGGGTGGCCTACGAGCAGTACTTC
TRBV5-1	-	-	TRBJ2-3	CASSLDPGPTTDTQYF	TGCGCCAGCAGCTTGGACCCAGGTCCGACCACAGATACGCAGTATTTT
TRBV5-5	-	-	TRBJ1-2	CASSERWGVNYGYTF	TGTGCCAGCAGCGAAAGGTGGGGAGTCAACTATGGCTACACCTTC
TRBV15	TRBD1	once	TRBJ2-1	CATSPGQYNEQFF	TGTGCCACCAGTCCGGGACAGTACAATGAGCAGTTCTTC
TRBV6-5	TRBD1	-	TRBJ2-7	CASSGSDRVREQYF	TGTGCCAGCAGTGGCTCGGACAGGGTGAGGGAGCAGTACTTC
TRBV7-9	-	-	TRBJ1-1	CASSLDSEAFF	TGTGCCAGCAGCTTAGACAGTGAAGCTTTCTTT
TRBV25-1	-	-	TRBJ2-1	CASSDPGALLHEQFF	TGTGCCAGCAGTGACCCCGGCGCCTTACTACATGAGCAGTTCTTC
TRBV7-2	-	few	TRBJ1-3	CASRAGGNTIYF	TGTGCCAGCAGGGCCGGGGGAAACACCATATATTTT
TRBV27	-	-	TRBJ1-2	CASGGHNNYGYTF	TGTGCCAGCGGGGGACACAATAACTATGGCTACACCTTC
TRBV2	-	-	TRBJ1-6	CASRQFNSPLHF	TGTGCCAGCAGACAGTTCAATTCACCCCTCCACTTT
TRBV2	-	-	TRBJ2-3	CASMIRYLDTQYF	TGTGCCAGCATGATTCGGTATTTAGATACGCAGTATTTT
TRBV6-1	TRBD1	-	TRBJ1-2	CASSRSGTGNGYTF	TGTGCCAGCAGCCGATCCGGGACAGGGAATGGCTACACCTTC
TRBV19	-	-	TRBJ2-2	CASSLADQPRSTGELFF	TGTGCCAGTAGTTTAGCCGACCAGCCCCGGAGCACCGGGGAGCTGTTTTTT
TRBV7-2	TRBD2	-	TRBJ2-1	CASSKAKASGYNEQFF	TGTGCCAGCTCCAAGGCGAAAGCTAGCGGATACAATGAGCAGTTCTTC
TRBV7-3	TRBD2	once	TRBJ2-3	CASSLTSLAEPPTDTQYF	TGTGCCAGCAGCTTAACGTCACTAGCGGAGCCTCCCACAGATACGCAGTATTTT
TRBV9	TRBD2	-	TRBJ2-1	CASSPLAGGSYNEQFF	TGTGCCAGCAGCCCCCTGGCGGGAGGGTCCTACAATGAGCAGTTCTTC
TRBV7-9	TRBD2	-	TRBJ2-4	CASSLTGLAGGPLDIQYF	TGTGCCAGCAGCTTAACGGGACTAGCGGGAGGGCCTTTGGACATTCAGTACTTC
TRBV20-1	-	few	TRBJ1-1	CSALQGEAFF	TGCAGTGCTCTACAGGGTGAAGCTTTCTTT
TRBV7-2	TRBD1	few	TRBJ2-7	CASSHYGQAYEQYF	TGTGCCAGCAGCCACTATGGACAGGCCTACGAGCAGTACTTC
TRBV9	TRBD2	-	TRBJ2-7	CASSVGLAGAYEQYF	TGTGCCAGCAGCGTTGGACTAGCGGGGGCCTACGAGCAGTACTTC
TRBV6-4	TRBD2	-	TRBJ2-2	CASRRLADTGELFF	TGTGCCAGCAGAAGACTAGCGGACACCGGGGAGCTGTTTTTT
TRBV7-2	-	-	TRBJ2-1	CASSLGNNEQFF	TGTGCCAGCAGCCTGGGCAACAATGAGCAGTTCTTC
TRBV7-3	-	few	TRBJ2-7	CASSLAPTAIGEQYF	TGTGCCAGCAGCTTGGCCCCGACTGCGATAGGCGAGCAGTACTTC
TRBV9	TRBD2	-	TRBJ2-5	CASSEGLAGGRETQYF	TGTGCCAGCAGCGAGGGACTAGCGGGGGGGCGGGAGACCCAGTACTTC
TRBV10-3	-	-	TRBJ1-5	CAITSVTADNQPQHF	TGTGCCATCACTTCCGTGACAGCCGATAATCAGCCCCAGCATTTT